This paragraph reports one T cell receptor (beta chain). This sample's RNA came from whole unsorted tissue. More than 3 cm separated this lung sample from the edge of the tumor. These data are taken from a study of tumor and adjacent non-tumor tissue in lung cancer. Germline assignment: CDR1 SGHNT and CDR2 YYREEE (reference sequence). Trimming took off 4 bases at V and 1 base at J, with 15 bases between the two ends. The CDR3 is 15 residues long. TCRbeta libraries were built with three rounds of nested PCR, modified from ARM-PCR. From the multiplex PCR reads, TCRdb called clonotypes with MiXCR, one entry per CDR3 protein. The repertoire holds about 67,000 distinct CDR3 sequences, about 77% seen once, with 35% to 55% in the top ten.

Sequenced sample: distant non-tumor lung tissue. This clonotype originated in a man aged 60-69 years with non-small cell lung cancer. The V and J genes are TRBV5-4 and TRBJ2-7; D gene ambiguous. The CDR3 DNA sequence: TGTGCCAGCAGCCAAGAACGTGCAACGTCCTACGAGCAGTACTTC. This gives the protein CASSQERATSYEQYF.